A selection of T cell receptor beta chains follows, all from one sample in a study of T cells in Graves' hyperthyroidism and ophthalmopathy. TCRdb re-derived calls from the multiplex PCR reads in MiXCR, one entry per CDR3 protein. The table shows about 300,000 distinct CDR3 sequences, with roughly 19% occurring only once. Sequencing used blood. The receptors shown here come from a man aged 50 to 59 with Graves' ophthalmopathy. Both conserved end residues are part of each CDR3. The order of the fields is D gene, V gene, J gene, clone size, CDR3 protein, CDR3 DNA. A D gene is named only where the DNA matches it firmly. Rows may omit the clone size; those that give it use once, few, many or a size class.

d_gene: NA; v_gene: TRBV20-1; j_gene: TRBJ1-1; abundance: many; CDR3aa: CSGRPGETEAFF; CDR3nt: TGCAGTGGCCGTCCAGGGGAAACTGAAGCTTTCTTT
d_gene: NA; v_gene: TRBV18; j_gene: TRBJ2-4; abundance: NA; CDR3aa: CASSPTYTSAKNIQYF; CDR3nt: TGTGCCAGCTCACCCACGTACACCTCGGCCAAAAACATTCAGTACTTC
d_gene: TRBD2; v_gene: TRBV9; j_gene: TRBJ2-7; abundance: many; CDR3aa: CASSPARPGTSNYEQYF; CDR3nt: TGTGCCAGCAGCCCCGCACGCCCGGGGACTAGCAACTACGAGCAGTACTTC
d_gene: NA; v_gene: TRBV6-1; j_gene: TRBJ2-1; abundance: many; CDR3aa: CASSSTQGSYNEQFF; CDR3nt: TGTGCCAGCAGTTCTACGCAGGGGTCCTACAATGAGCAGTTCTTC
d_gene: NA; v_gene: TRBV9; j_gene: TRBJ2-3; abundance: NA; CDR3aa: CASSLPDMRDTQYF; CDR3nt: TGTGCCAGCAGCCTCCCGGACATGAGGGATACGCAGTATTTT
d_gene: NA; v_gene: TRBV7-9; j_gene: TRBJ2-5; abundance: many; CDR3aa: CASSFSLSTKETQYF; CDR3nt: TGTGCCAGCAGCTTCTCCCTATCTACCAAGGAGACCCAGTACTTC
d_gene: TRBD1; v_gene: TRBV2; j_gene: TRBJ2-5; abundance: NA; CDR3aa: CASSLTGLETQYF; CDR3nt: TGTGCCAGCAGTCTGACAGGGTTAGAGACCCAGTACTTC
d_gene: TRBD1; v_gene: TRBV4-1; j_gene: TRBJ2-5; abundance: NA; CDR3aa: CASSPSPGQGYQETQYF; CDR3nt: TGCGCCAGCAGCCCATCTCCGGGACAGGGGTACCAAGAGACCCAGTACTTC
d_gene: TRBD1; v_gene: TRBV19; j_gene: TRBJ1-1; abundance: NA; CDR3aa: CASRDRGPNTEAFF; CDR3nt: TGTGCCAGTAGGGACAGGGGCCCGAACACTGAAGCTTTCTTT
d_gene: NA; v_gene: TRBV7-8; j_gene: TRBJ1-2; abundance: many; CDR3aa: CASSLVGLLKSNYGYTF; CDR3nt: TGTGCCAGCAGCTTAGTCGGGCTCCTAAAATCCAACTATGGCTACACCTTC
d_gene: NA; v_gene: TRBV7-2; j_gene: TRBJ2-7; abundance: NA; CDR3aa: CASRSVSSYYEQYF; CDR3nt: TGTGCCAGCAGGTCAGTCTCTTCCTACTACGAGCAGTACTTC
d_gene: NA; v_gene: TRBV28; j_gene: TRBJ1-1; abundance: once; CDR3aa: CASGGGAGGGTEAFF; CDR3nt: TGTGCCAGCGGGGGGGGGGCGGGGGGGGGAACTGAAGCTTTCTTT
d_gene: NA; v_gene: TRBV20-1; j_gene: TRBJ2-7; abundance: many; CDR3aa: CSADLPGHSFYEQYF; CDR3nt: TGCAGTGCCGATCTCCCAGGACACTCGTTCTACGAGCAGTACTTC
d_gene: TRBD1; v_gene: TRBV2; j_gene: TRBJ1-4; abundance: many; CDR3aa: CASSEDRVEKLFF; CDR3nt: TGTGCCAGCAGCGAGGACAGGGTTGAAAAACTGTTTTTT
d_gene: NA; v_gene: TRBV29-1; j_gene: TRBJ2-7; abundance: many; CDR3aa: CSVPRGPEQYF; CDR3nt: TGCAGCGTTCCTCGTGGCCCCGAGCAGTACTTC
d_gene: TRBD2; v_gene: TRBV5-1; j_gene: TRBJ2-5; abundance: NA; CDR3aa: CASSPGTSRETQYF; CDR3nt: TGCGCCAGCAGCCCAGGGACTAGCCGGGAGACCCAGTACTTC
d_gene: TRBD2; v_gene: TRBV20-1; j_gene: TRBJ2-7; abundance: large; CDR3aa: CSAHPTGGPSYEQYF; CDR3nt: TGCAGTGCTCATCCCACGGGAGGGCCTTCCTACGAGCAGTACTTC
d_gene: TRBD2; v_gene: TRBV2; j_gene: TRBJ2-3; abundance: many; CDR3aa: CASSDDPAGGPADTQYF; CDR3nt: TGTGCCAGCAGTGATGATCCGGCGGGAGGGCCCGCAGATACGCAGTATTTT
d_gene: NA; v_gene: TRBV6-5; j_gene: TRBJ2-5; abundance: NA; CDR3aa: CASSYGGGGGKTQYF; CDR3nt: TGTGCCAGCAGTTACGGAGGTGGGGGCGGGAAGACCCAGTACTTC
d_gene: TRBD2; v_gene: TRBV7-9; j_gene: TRBJ2-7; abundance: many; CDR3aa: CASTPRGATSGVYEQYF; CDR3nt: TGTGCCAGCACCCCGCGGGGGGCAACTAGCGGGGTCTACGAGCAGTACTTC
d_gene: TRBD1; v_gene: TRBV7-9; j_gene: TRBJ2-7; abundance: few; CDR3aa: CASSWDRGSYEQYF; CDR3nt: TGTGCCAGCAGCTGGGACAGGGGGAGCTACGAGCAGTACTTC
d_gene: TRBD1; v_gene: TRBV7-2; j_gene: TRBJ1-5; abundance: few; CDR3aa: CASSSGDSGARQPQHF; CDR3nt: TGTGCCAGCAGCTCGGGGGACAGTGGGGCACGGCAGCCCCAGCATTTT
d_gene: NA; v_gene: TRBV27; j_gene: TRBJ1-1; abundance: NA; CDR3aa: CASSLFGGRDTEAFF; CDR3nt: TGTGCCAGCAGTTTATTTGGGGGGCGGGACACTGAAGCTTTCTTT
d_gene: TRBD1; v_gene: TRBV12-5; j_gene: TRBJ2-5; abundance: NA; CDR3aa: CASAPGDRAGGETQYF; CDR3nt: TGTGCTAGTGCCCCTGGGGACAGGGCAGGAGGAGAGACCCAGTACTTC
d_gene: NA; v_gene: TRBV27; j_gene: TRBJ1-1; abundance: NA; CDR3aa: CASKLRGMNTEAFF; CDR3nt: TGTGCCAGCAAACTTCGGGGGATGAACACTGAAGCTTTCTTT
d_gene: TRBD1; v_gene: TRBV10-3; j_gene: TRBJ1-2; abundance: once; CDR3aa: CAIRGDRGDGYTF; CDR3nt: TGTGCCATCAGAGGGGACAGGGGAGATGGCTACACCTTC
d_gene: NA; v_gene: TRBV9; j_gene: TRBJ2-3; abundance: few; CDR3aa: CASSVEGGHWATDTQYF; CDR3nt: TGTGCCAGCAGCGTAGAAGGGGGACATTGGGCCACAGATACGCAGTATTTT
d_gene: NA; v_gene: TRBV20-1; j_gene: TRBJ1-2; abundance: NA; CDR3aa: CSAIPSGEFGYTF; CDR3nt: TGCAGTGCTATTCCGTCTGGGGAGTTTGGCTACACCTTC
d_gene: NA; v_gene: TRBV9; j_gene: TRBJ1-1; abundance: NA; CDR3aa: CASSVTQGPAEAFF; CDR3nt: TGTGCCAGCAGCGTAACTCAGGGGCCGGCTGAAGCTTTCTTT
d_gene: TRBD1; v_gene: TRBV7-9; j_gene: TRBJ2-5; abundance: many; CDR3aa: CASSLTGMETQYF; CDR3nt: TGTGCCAGCAGCTTGACAGGGATGGAGACCCAGTACTTC
d_gene: NA; v_gene: TRBV28; j_gene: TRBJ2-7; abundance: few; CDR3aa: CASSPQMGGEQYF; CDR3nt: TGTGCCAGCAGTCCTCAGATGGGCGGCGAGCAGTACTTC
d_gene: NA; v_gene: TRBV20-1; j_gene: TRBJ1-1; abundance: many; CDR3aa: CSARENSLMNTEAFF; CDR3nt: TGCAGTGCTAGAGAGAACAGCCTCATGAACACTGAAGCTTTCTTT
d_gene: NA; v_gene: TRBV18; j_gene: TRBJ1-5; abundance: many; CDR3aa: CASSPRTDSNQPQHF; CDR3nt: TGTGCCAGCTCACCCCGGACGGATAGCAATCAGCCCCAGCATTTT
d_gene: NA; v_gene: TRBV20-1; j_gene: TRBJ1-5; abundance: NA; CDR3aa: CSARGGGSGQPQHF; CDR3nt: TGCAGTGCTAGAGGAGGGGGATCGGGCCAGCCCCAGCATTTT
d_gene: NA; v_gene: TRBV15; j_gene: TRBJ2-4; abundance: few; CDR3aa: CAASRVVAKNIQYF; CDR3nt: TGTGCCGCCAGCAGAGTCGTTGCCAAAAACATTCAGTACTTC
d_gene: NA; v_gene: TRBV6-2/TRBV6-3; j_gene: TRBJ2-7; abundance: few; CDR3aa: CASGLSGRPGTRDSYEQYF; CDR3nt: TGTGCCAGCGGGTTATCGGGACGCCCCGGAACTAGGGATTCCTACGAGCAGTACTTC
d_gene: NA; v_gene: TRBV5-8; j_gene: TRBJ2-5; abundance: NA; CDR3aa: CASSNSGLPQETQYF; CDR3nt: TGTGCCAGCAGCAATTCGGGACTCCCTCAAGAGACCCAGTACTTC
d_gene: NA; v_gene: TRBV12-3/TRBV12-4; j_gene: TRBJ2-7; abundance: few; CDR3aa: CASSFPSNEQYF; CDR3nt: TGTGCCAGCAGTTTCCCCAGTAACGAGCAGTACTTC
d_gene: TRBD1; v_gene: TRBV28; j_gene: TRBJ2-7; abundance: many; CDR3aa: CASSPTGTGMFEQYF; CDR3nt: TGTGCCAGCAGCCCGACCGGGACAGGGATGTTCGAGCAGTACTTC
d_gene: NA; v_gene: TRBV12-3/TRBV12-4; j_gene: TRBJ2-5; abundance: few; CDR3aa: CASSLVRGTETQYF; CDR3nt: TGTGCCAGCAGTTTAGTACGCGGGACGGAGACCCAGTACTTC
d_gene: NA; v_gene: TRBV28; j_gene: TRBJ2-7; abundance: few; CDR3aa: CASRTSSQGSNYEQYF; CDR3nt: TGTGCCAGCAGAACTAGCTCTCAGGGGTCCAACTACGAGCAGTACTTC
d_gene: TRBD2; v_gene: TRBV2; j_gene: TRBJ2-5; abundance: many; CDR3aa: CASGRSLAGGPETQYF; CDR3nt: TGTGCCAGCGGCCGTTCACTAGCGGGAGGGCCTGAGACCCAGTACTTC
d_gene: TRBD1; v_gene: TRBV10-3; j_gene: TRBJ1-2; abundance: NA; CDR3aa: CAIRGQGMGNYGYTF; CDR3nt: TGTGCCATCAGGGGACAGGGGATGGGTAACTATGGCTACACCTTC
d_gene: NA; v_gene: TRBV6-9; j_gene: TRBJ2-3; abundance: NA; CDR3aa: CASSSGLFGTDTQYF; CDR3nt: TGTGCCAGCAGTTCGGGGCTCTTCGGCACAGATACGCAGTATTTT
d_gene: TRBD1; v_gene: TRBV3-1; j_gene: TRBJ2-2; abundance: NA; CDR3aa: CASKLGGAGTGELFF; CDR3nt: TGTGCCAGCAAGCTAGGGGGCGCTGGGACCGGGGAGCTGTTTTTT
d_gene: NA; v_gene: TRBV20-1; j_gene: TRBJ1-1; abundance: NA; CDR3aa: CSAKGTAQGNTEAFF; CDR3nt: TGCAGTGCCAAGGGAACGGCGCAGGGCAACACTGAAGCTTTCTTT
d_gene: NA; v_gene: TRBV5-1; j_gene: TRBJ2-5; abundance: few; CDR3aa: CASRDQETQYF; CDR3nt: TGCGCCAGCCGGGACCAAGAGACCCAGTACTTC
d_gene: NA; v_gene: TRBV7-8; j_gene: TRBJ1-3; abundance: few; CDR3aa: CASSLLLQRQSGNTIYF; CDR3nt: TGTGCCAGCAGCTTACTGTTGCAGCGTCAATCTGGAAACACCATATATTTT
d_gene: TRBD2; v_gene: TRBV20-1; j_gene: TRBJ2-7; abundance: many; CDR3aa: CSARTGLRGGEQYF; CDR3nt: TGCAGTGCTCGAACCGGACTCCGGGGGGGCGAGCAGTACTTC
d_gene: TRBD1; v_gene: TRBV12-5; j_gene: TRBJ2-1; abundance: NA; CDR3aa: CASGLVIGQGTYNEQFF; CDR3nt: TGTGCTAGTGGTTTGGTAATAGGACAGGGTACCTACAATGAGCAGTTCTTC
d_gene: TRBD1; v_gene: TRBV7-8; j_gene: TRBJ2-7; abundance: many; CDR3aa: CASSFDRAEQYF; CDR3nt: TGTGCCAGCAGCTTCGACAGGGCCGAGCAGTACTTC
d_gene: NA; v_gene: TRBV5-1; j_gene: TRBJ2-1; abundance: many; CDR3aa: CASSITNEQFF; CDR3nt: TGCGCCAGCAGCATCACCAATGAGCAGTTCTTC
d_gene: NA; v_gene: TRBV9; j_gene: TRBJ2-7; abundance: few; CDR3aa: CASSVAPAGTYEQYF; CDR3nt: TGTGCCAGCAGCGTAGCTCCGGCAGGGACCTACGAGCAGTACTTC
d_gene: TRBD1; v_gene: TRBV13; j_gene: TRBJ1-1; abundance: many; CDR3aa: CASSLGTWDRGAFF; CDR3nt: TGTGCCAGCAGCTTAGGCACCTGGGACAGGGGGGCTTTCTTT
d_gene: TRBD2; v_gene: TRBV20-1; j_gene: TRBJ2-7; abundance: NA; CDR3aa: CSARRGGQQYF; CDR3nt: TGCAGTGCTAGACGGGGGGGTCAGCAGTACTTC